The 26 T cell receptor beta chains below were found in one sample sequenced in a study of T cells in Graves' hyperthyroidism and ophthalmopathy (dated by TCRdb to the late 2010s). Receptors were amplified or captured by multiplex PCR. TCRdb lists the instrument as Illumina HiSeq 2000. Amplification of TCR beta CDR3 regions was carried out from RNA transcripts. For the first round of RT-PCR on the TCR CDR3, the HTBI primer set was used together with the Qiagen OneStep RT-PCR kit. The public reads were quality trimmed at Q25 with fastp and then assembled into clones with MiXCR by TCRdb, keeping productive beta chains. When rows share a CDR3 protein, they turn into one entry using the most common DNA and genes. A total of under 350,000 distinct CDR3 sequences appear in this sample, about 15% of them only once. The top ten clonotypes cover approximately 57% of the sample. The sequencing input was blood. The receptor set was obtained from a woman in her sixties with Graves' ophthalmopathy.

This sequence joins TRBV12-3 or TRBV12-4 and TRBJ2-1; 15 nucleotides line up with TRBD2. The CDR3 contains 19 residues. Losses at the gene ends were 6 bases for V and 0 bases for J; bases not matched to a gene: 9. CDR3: CASSFRTSGGAGSYNEQFF. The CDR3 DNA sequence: TGTGCCAGCAGCTTCCGGACTAGCGGGGGGGCCGGCTCCTACAATGAGCAGTTCTTC.

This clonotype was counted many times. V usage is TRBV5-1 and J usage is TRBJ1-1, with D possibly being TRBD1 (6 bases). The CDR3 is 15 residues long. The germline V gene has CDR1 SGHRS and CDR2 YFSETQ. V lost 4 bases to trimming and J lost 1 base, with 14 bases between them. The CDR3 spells CASSGLGGQNTEAFF. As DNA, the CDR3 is TGCGCCAGCAGCGGCCTTGGGGGGCAGAACACTGAAGCTTTCTTT.

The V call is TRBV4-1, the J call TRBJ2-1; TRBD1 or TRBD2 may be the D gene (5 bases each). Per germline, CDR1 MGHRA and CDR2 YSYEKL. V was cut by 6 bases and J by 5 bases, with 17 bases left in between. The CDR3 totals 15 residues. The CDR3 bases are TGCGCCAGCAGACCTCCTTCGGGGCTGAACAATGAGCAGTTCTTC. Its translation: CASRPPSGLNNEQFF.

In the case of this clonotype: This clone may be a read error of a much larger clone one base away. The CDR3 DNA follows: TGTGCCAGCAGCCCCACCACATGGGCCAACGTCCTGACTTTC. Translated, it gives CASSPTTWANVLTF. The chain combines TRBV12-3 or TRBV12-4 with TRBJ2-6; no firm D call. The ends were cut back, 6 bases at V and 5 bases at J, with 11 bases in the middle. The CDR3 contains 14 residues.

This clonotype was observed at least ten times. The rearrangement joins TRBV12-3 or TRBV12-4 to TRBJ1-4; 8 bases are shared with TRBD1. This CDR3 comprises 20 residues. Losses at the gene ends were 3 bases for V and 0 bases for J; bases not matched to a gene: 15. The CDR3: CASSFLPQHRGEATNEKLFF. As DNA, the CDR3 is TGTGCCAGCAGTTTTCTCCCCCAGCACAGGGGGGAAGCAACTAATGAAAAACTGTTTTTT.

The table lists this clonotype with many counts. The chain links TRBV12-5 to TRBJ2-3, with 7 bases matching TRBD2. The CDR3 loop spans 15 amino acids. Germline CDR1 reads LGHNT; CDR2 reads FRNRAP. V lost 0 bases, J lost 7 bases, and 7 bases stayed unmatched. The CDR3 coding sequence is TGTGCTAGTGGTTTGGTTACTAGCGTCGGGAATACGCAGTATTTT. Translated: CASGLVTSVGNTQYF.

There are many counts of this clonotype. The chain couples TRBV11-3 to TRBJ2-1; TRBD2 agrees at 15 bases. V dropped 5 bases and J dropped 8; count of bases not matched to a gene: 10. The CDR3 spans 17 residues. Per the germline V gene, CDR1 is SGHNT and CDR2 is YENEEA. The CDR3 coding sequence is TGTGCCAGCAGCCTCAGGACTAGCGGGGGGGGTTGGGATGAGCAGTTCTTC. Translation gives CASSLRTSGGGWDEQFF.

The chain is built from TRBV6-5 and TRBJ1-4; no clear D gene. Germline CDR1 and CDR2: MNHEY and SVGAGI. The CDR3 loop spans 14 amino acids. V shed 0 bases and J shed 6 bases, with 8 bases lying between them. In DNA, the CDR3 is TGTGCCAGCAGTTACTCGAGGGAGTATGAAAAACTGTTTTTT. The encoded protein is CASSYSREYEKLFF.

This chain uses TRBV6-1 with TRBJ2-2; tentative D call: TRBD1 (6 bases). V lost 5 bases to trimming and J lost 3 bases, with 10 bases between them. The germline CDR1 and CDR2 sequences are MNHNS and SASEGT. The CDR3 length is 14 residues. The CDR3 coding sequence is TGTGCCAGCAGTTTGGGGGCCTACACCGGGGAGCTGTTTTTT. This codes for CASSLGAYTGELFF.

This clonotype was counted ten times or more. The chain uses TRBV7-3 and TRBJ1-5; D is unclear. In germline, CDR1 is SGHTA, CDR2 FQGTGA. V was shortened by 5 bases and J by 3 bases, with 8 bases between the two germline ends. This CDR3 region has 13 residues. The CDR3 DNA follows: TGTGCCAGCAGCCCCCCCGCCAATCAGCCCCAGCATTTT. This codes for CASSPPANQPQHF. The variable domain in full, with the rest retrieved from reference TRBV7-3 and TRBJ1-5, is GAGVSQTPSNKVTEKGKYVELRCDPISGHTALYWYRQSLGQGPEFLIYFQGTGAADDSGLPNDRFFAVRPEGSVSTLKIQRTERGDSAVYLCASSPPANQPQHFGDGTRLSIL.

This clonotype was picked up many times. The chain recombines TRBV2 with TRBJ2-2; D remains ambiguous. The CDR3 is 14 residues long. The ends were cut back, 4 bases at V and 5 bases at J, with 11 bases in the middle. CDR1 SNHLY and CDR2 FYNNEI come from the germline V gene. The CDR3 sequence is CASSGRPATGELFF. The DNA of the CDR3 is TGTGCCAGCAGTGGGCGACCAGCGACCGGGGAGCTGTTTTTT.

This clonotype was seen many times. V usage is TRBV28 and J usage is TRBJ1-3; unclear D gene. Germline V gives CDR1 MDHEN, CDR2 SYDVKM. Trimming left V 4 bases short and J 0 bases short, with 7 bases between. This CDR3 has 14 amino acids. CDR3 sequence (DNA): TGTGCCAGCAGTTGGGCGGGCTCTGGAAACACCATATATTTT. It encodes CASSWAGSGNTIYF. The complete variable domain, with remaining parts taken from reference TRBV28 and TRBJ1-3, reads DVKVTQSSRYLVKRTGEKVFLECVQDMDHENMFWYRQDPGLGLRLIYFSYDVKMKEKGDIPEGYSVSREKKERFSLILESASTNQTSMYLCASSWAGSGNTIYFGEGSWLTVV.

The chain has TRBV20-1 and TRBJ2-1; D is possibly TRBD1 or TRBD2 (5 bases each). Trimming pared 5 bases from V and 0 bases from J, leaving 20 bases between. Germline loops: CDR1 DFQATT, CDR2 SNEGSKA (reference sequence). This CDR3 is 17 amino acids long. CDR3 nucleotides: TGCAGTGCTTCAGGAAGCAGGGTGGGGAGCTCCTACAATGAGCAGTTCTTC. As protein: CSASGSRVGSSYNEQFF.

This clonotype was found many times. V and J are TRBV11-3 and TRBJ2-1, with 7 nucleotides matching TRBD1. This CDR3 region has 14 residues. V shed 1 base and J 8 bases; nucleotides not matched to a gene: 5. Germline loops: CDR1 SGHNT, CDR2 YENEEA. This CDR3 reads CASSLGQGGDEQFF. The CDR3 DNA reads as TGTGCCAGCAGCTTAGGACAGGGTGGGGATGAGCAGTTCTTC. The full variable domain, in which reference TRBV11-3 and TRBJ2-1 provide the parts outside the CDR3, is EAGVVQSPRYKIIEKKQPVAFWCNPISGHNTLYWYLQNLGQGPELLIRYENEEAVDDSQLPKDRFSAERLKGVDSTLKIQPAELGDSAVYLCASSLGQGGDEQFFGPGTRLTVL.

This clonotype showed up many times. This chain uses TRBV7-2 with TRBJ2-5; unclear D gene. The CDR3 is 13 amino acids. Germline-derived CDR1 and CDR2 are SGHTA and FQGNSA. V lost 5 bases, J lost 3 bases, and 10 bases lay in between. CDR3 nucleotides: TGTGCCAGCAGCGACCGATTAGAAGAGACCCAGTACTTC. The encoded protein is CASSDRLEETQYF.

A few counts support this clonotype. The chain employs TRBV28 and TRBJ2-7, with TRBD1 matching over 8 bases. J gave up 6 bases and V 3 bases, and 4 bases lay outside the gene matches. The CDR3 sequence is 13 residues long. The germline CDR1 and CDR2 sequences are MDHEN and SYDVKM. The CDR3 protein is CASSLHGTGEQYF. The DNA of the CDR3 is TGTGCCAGCAGTTTGCACGGGACAGGCGAGCAGTACTTC.

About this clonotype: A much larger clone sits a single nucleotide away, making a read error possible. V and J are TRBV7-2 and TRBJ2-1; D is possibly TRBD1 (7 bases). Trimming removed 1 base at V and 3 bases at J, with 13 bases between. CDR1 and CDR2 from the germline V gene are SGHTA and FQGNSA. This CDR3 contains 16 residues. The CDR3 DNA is TGTGCCAGCAGCTTAGTTGGAGGGGGCGGCTACAATGAGCAGTTCTTC. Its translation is CASSLVGGGGYNEQFF. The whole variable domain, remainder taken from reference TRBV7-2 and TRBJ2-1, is GAGVSQSPSNKVTEKGKDVELRCDPISGHTALYWYRQSLGQGLEFLIYFQGNSAPDKSGLPSDRFSAERTGGSVSTLTIQRTQQEDSAVYLCASSLVGGGGYNEQFFGPGTRLTVL.

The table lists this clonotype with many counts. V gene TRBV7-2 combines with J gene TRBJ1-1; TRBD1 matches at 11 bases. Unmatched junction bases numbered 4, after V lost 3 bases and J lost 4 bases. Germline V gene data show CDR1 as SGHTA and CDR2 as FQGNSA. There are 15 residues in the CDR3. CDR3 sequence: CASSFAGTGGTEAFF. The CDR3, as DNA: TGTGCCAGCAGCTTTGCCGGGACAGGGGGCACTGAAGCTTTCTTT.

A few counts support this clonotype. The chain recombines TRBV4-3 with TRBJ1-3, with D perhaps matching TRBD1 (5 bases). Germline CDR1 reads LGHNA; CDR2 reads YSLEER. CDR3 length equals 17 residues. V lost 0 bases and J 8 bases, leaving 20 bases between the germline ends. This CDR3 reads CASSQDGDPSRPDTIYF. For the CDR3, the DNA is TGCGCCAGCAGCCAAGATGGGGACCCATCGCGACCTGACACCATATATTTT.

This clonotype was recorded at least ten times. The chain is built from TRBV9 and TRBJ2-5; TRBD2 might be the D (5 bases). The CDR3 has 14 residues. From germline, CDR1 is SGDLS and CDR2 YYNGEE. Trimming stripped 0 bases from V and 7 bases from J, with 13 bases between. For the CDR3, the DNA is TGTGCCAGCAGCGTAGACGTGGGTGAGGGGACCCAGTACTTC. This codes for CASSVDVGEGTQYF.

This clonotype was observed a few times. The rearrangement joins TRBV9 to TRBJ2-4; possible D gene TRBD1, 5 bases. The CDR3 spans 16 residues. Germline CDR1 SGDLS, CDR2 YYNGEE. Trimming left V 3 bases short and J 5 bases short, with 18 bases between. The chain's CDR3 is CASSGGGPWGENIQYF. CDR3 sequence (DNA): TGTGCCAGCAGCGGGGGCGGACCCTGGGGTGAAAACATTCAGTACTTC.

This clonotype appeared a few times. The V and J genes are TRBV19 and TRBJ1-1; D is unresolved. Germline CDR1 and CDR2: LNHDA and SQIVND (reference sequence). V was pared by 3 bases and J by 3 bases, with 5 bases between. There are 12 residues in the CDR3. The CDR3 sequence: CASSIADTEAFF. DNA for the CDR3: TGTGCCAGTAGTATCGCCGACACTGAAGCTTTCTTT. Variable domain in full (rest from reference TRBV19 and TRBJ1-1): DGGITQSPKYLFRKEGQNVTLSCEQNLNHDAMYWYRQDPGQGLRLIYYSQIVNDFQKGDIAEGYSVSREKKESFPLTVTSAQKNPTAFYLCASSIADTEAFFGQGTRLTVV.

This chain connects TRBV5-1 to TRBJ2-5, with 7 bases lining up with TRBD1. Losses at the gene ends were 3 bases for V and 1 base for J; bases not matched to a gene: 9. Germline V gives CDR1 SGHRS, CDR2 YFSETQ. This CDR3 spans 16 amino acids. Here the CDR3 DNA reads TGCGCCAGCAGCTCCGACCCGGGACAGATCCAAGAGACCCAGTACTTC. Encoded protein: CASSSDPGQIQETQYF.

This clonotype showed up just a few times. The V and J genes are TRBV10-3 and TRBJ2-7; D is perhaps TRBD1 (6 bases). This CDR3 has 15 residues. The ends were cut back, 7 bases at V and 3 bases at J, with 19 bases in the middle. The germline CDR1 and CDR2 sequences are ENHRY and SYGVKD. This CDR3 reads CAIKDPGQGIYEQYF. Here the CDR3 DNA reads TGTGCCATCAAAGACCCTGGTCAGGGGATCTACGAGCAGTACTTC.

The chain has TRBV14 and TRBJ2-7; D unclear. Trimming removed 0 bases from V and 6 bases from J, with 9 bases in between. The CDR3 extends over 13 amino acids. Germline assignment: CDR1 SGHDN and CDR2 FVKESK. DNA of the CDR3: TGTGCCAGCAGCCAAGAACCCGTGGGCGAGCAGTACTTC. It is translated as CASSQEPVGEQYF.

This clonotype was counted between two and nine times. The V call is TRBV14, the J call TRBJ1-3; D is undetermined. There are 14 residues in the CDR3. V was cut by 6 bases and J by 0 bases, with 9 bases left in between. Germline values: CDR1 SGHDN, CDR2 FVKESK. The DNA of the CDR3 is TGTGCCAGCAGTCTATCCAACTCTGGAAACACCATATATTTT. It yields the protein CASSLSNSGNTIYF.